There are many counts of the clone carrying this TCR beta chain. Its antigen is not known. Other DNA sequences from this sample encode an identical CDR3 as well. Since all of the isolated RNA was reverse transcribed, expressed TCRB transcripts were what got sequenced. The table came from immunoSEQ multiplex PCR; TCRdb's copy has only in-frame clones and leaves some out. The repertoire holds nearly 350,000 clones, with under 8.5% as singletons. V was trimmed by 3 bases and J by 5 bases, leaving 6 bases between them. The CDR3 totals 12 residues. The germline CDR1 and CDR2 sequences are SGHTA and FQGNSA. Researchers reported sorting CD4+ naive, central memory, regulatory and stem cell-like memory cells via CD45RO/CCR7/CD25/CD127/CD95/CD27. The entry originates in a study of beta chain features in type 1 diabetes. Points from the study as a whole: PCR, the amplification step, might favor shorter templates, equally in patients and controls. Patients with type 1 diabetes showed fewer VDJ junction insertions and more deletions.

Specimen: central memory CD4+ T cells from blood. The V and J genes are TRBV7-2 and TRBJ2-3; D uncertain. This TCR was sampled from a woman aged 18-30 years in good health. CDR3 protein: CASSFVRDTQYF. CDR3 coding DNA: TGTGCCAGCAGCTTTGTAAGAGATACGCAGTATTTT.